This TCR beta chain appears in the sequencing data of a study of Graves' ophthalmopathy and Graves' hyperthyroidism. This clonotype was detected many times. What it binds is unknown. CAS ≥3, NOSPECS ≥4, moderate-to-severe activity and duration under 3 months marked donors with ophthalmopathy. Certain patients, namely those with other autoimmune diseases, uncontrolled infections, pregnancy or lactation, were excluded. PBMCs had their origin in fresh peripheral blood (roughly 10 ml). Study-wide findings and caveats: Blood shared most expanded thyroid clonotypes above 0.001 frequency.

V shed 3 bases and J shed 5 bases, with 22 bases lying between them. Germline V gives CDR1 DFQATT, CDR2 SNEGSKA (reference sequence). CDR3 size: 16 residues. TCR beta CDR3 regions were amplified from RNA transcripts. Second-round multiplex PCR came after first-round RT-PCR with HTBI primers. TCRdb fed the multiplex PCR reads into MiXCR, producing one record per CDR3 protein. The repertoire includes approximately 460,000 distinct CDR3 sequences, approximately 15% of them detected once, and more than 8.5% sits in the top ten. This clonotype was sampled from a young woman with Graves' ophthalmopathy. Sequencing input: blood. This chain uses TRBV20-1 with TRBJ2-5; D may be TRBD2 (5 bases). CDR3 sequence reads: CSASGSNNAPGETQYF. The CDR3 nucleotides are TGCAGTGCTAGTGGGTCTAACAACGCCCCGGGGGAGACCCAGTACTTC.